What follows are 5 T cell receptor beta chains derived from one specimen sequenced in a study of metastatic and nonmetastatic thyroid tumors. Patients were all untreated before their thyroid surgery. TCRdb re-processed the PCR reads through MiXCR. The table has 20,000 to 25,000 clones, nearly 25% seen once. The specimen was tumor tissue. Receptors originate from a female donor with papillary thyroid cancer or a benign thyroid nodule (not recorded which). Some clones in this sample may be carry-over from other donors' samples.

This clone was found a few times. Since no conserved phenylalanine or tryptophan closes the CDR3, a read error is the likely cause. The rearrangement joins TRBV28 to TRBJ1-1; weak D call: TRBD1 (6 bases). V lost 3 bases to trimming and J lost 5 bases, with 16 bases between them. Germline-derived CDR1 and CDR2 are MDHEN and SYDVKM. This CDR3 is 15 amino acids long. The DNA for the CDR3 is TGTGCCAGCAGTTTTCCCTCAGGGGTCCGGACTGAAGCTTTCTCT. Encoded protein: CASSFPSGVRTEAFS.

This clone has only a few counts. Since no conserved phenylalanine or tryptophan closes the CDR3, a read error is the likely cause. The chain uses TRBV6-1 and TRBJ2-1, with TRBD2 matching over 9 bases. The CDR3 spans 13 residues. CDR1 and CDR2 from the germline V gene are MNHNS and SASEGT. The CDR3, as DNA: TGTGCCAACAGTCCGGGACTAGCAAAAGAGCAGTTCTAC. As protein: CANSPGLAKEQFY.

Regarding this clone: Sequence at one end of the junction differs from germline and may be a read error. The genes are TRBV5-6 and TRBJ1-2; D is ambiguous. The CDR3 loop spans 14 amino acids. Germline loops: CDR1 SGHDT, CDR2 YYEEEE. The DNA of the CDR3 is TGCGCCAGCAGCTTGGGAGGCGTTAACTATGGCTACACCTTC. Translation gives CASSLGGVNYGYTF.

There are a few counts of this clone. The rearrangement uses TRBV6-9 and TRBJ1-2; no clear D. The germline V gene encodes CDR1 MNHGY and CDR2 SVAAGI. This CDR3 has 8 residues. The CDR3 DNA sequence: TGTGCTAACTATGGCTACACCTTC. As protein: CANYGYTF.

This clone appeared a few times. The chain links TRBV28 to TRBJ1-1; no clear D gene. The CDR3 spans 14 residues. CDR1 and CDR2 from the germline V gene are MDHEN and SYDVKM. The germline V and J ends were trimmed by 7 bases and 5 bases, with 17 bases remaining between them. CDR3 DNA sequence: TGTGCCAGCACATTCCGGGGAGCGCGAACTGAAGCTTTCTTT. Encoded protein: CASTFRGARTEAFF.